This T cell receptor (beta chain) derives from a study of cytomegalovirus exposure and HLA in healthy donors. This clone showed up just a few times. Assay: immunoSEQ multiplex PCR; the TCRdb copy retains only in-frame clones and omits some. The sample holds roughly 68,000 clones, approximately 90% seen once. The CDR3 covers 16 residues. Germline V gene sequence: CDR1 MNHEY, CDR2 SMNVEV (reference sequence). Trimming took 8 bases from V and 6 from J, leaving 23 bases between them. The sequence was obtained from a woman aged 18-30 years in good health and CMV-seronegative. The chain carries TRBV27 and TRBJ2-1, with D tentatively TRBD1 (7 bases). The sequencing input was PBMCs. In DNA, the CDR3 is TGTGCCAGCGGGACTTCGCCGGGTCAGGGGGTCAATGAGCAGTTCTTC. Its protein product is CASGTSPGQGVNEQFF.